Listed here are 16 T cell receptor beta chains from one sample, sequenced in a study of Ad26.COV2.S vaccination and SARS-CoV-2 variants. The protocol was immunoSEQ multiplex PCR, while the TCRdb copy is restricted to in-frame clones and leaves out a portion. The sample shows about 350,000 clones, roughly 91% of them seen only once. The treatment denotes: 15 to 20 received Ad26.COV2.S at low or high dose, single or two shots; about five received placebo; per-sample allocation not given. Specimen acquisition occurred on day 63 following the initial vaccine or placebo injection. Sequencing was performed on peripheral blood, taken in a trial of Ad26.COV2.S vaccine versus placebo. The receptor set was obtained from a person between 18 and 65 years old who received the Ad26.COV2.S COVID-19 vaccine or a placebo.

J is TRBJ2-1 and V is TRBV7-2; 13 bases are shared with TRBD2. CDR1 and CDR2 from the germline V gene are SGHTA and FQGNSA. The CDR3 spans 18 residues. After removal of 8 bases from V and 0 bases from J, the junction contained 10 bases not matched to a gene. CDR3 DNA sequence: TGTGCCAGCGGACGCGGGACTAGCGGGACAAGCTCCTACAATGAGCAGTTCTTC. Translation gives CASGRGTSGTSSYNEQFF.

The chain is built from TRBV15 and TRBJ2-1, with 7 bases that match TRBD2. After removal of 3 bases from V and 7 bases from J, the junction contained 18 bases not matched to a gene. Germline CDR1 reads LNHNV; CDR2 reads YYDKDF (reference sequence). The CDR3 consists of 18 residues. The CDR3 loop is CATSRGFGRSGMGNEQFF. Here the CDR3 DNA reads TGTGCCACCAGCAGGGGGTTTGGTCGGAGCGGGATGGGAAATGAGCAGTTCTTC.

The chain combines TRBV6-2 or TRBV6-3 with TRBJ2-2, with 8 nucleotides matching TRBD2. The ends lost 5 bases at V and 5 bases at J; junction bases unmatched: 4. CDR1 and CDR2 (germline): MNHEY, SVGEGT. The CDR3 is 14 residues long. CDR3 bases: TGTGCCAGCAGTGCGGGACTAGTAACCGGGGAGCTGTTTTTT. Its translation is CASSAGLVTGELFF.

The chain joins TRBV9 to TRBJ2-7; D is perhaps TRBD2 (7 bases). This CDR3 spans 14 amino acids. Trimming removed 2 bases from V and 2 bases from J, with 11 bases in between. Per germline, CDR1 SGDLS and CDR2 YYNGEE. Here the CDR3 reads CASSVGGGPYEQYF. The CDR3 region has the DNA TGTGCCAGCAGCGTTGGGGGGGGCCCCTACGAGCAGTACTTC. The variable domain in full, with the rest retrieved from reference TRBV9 and TRBJ2-7, is DSGVTQTPKHLITATGQRVTLRCSPRSGDLSVYWYQQSLDQGLQFLIQYYNGEERAKGNILERFSAQQFPDLHSELNLSSLELGDSALYFCASSVGGGPYEQYFGPGTRLTVT.

This clone is a singleton in its sample. The CDR3 coding sequence is TGTGCCAGTAGTTTCAACACCGGGGAGCTGTTTTTT. This sequence encodes CASSFNTGELFF. The chain is built from TRBV19 and TRBJ2-2, with D unresolved. CDR1 and CDR2 from the germline V gene are LNHDA and SQIVND (reference sequence). This CDR3 spans 12 amino acids. Trimming shortened V by 5 bases and J by 2 bases, and 3 bases separated the two germline ends. The whole variable domain, remainder taken from reference TRBV19 and TRBJ2-2, is DGGITQSPKYLFRKEGQNVTLSCEQNLNHDAMYWYRQDPGQGLRLIYYSQIVNDFQKGDIAEGYSVSREKKESFPLTVTSAQKNPTAFYLCASSFNTGELFFGEGSRLTVL.

This clone is a singleton in its sample. V gene TRBV19 combines with J gene TRBJ2-2, with 7 bases fitting TRBD1. The V and J ends lost 5 bases and 2 bases, in that order; junction bases with no gene match: 5. CDR3 length: 15 amino acids. Germline V CDR1 and CDR2: LNHDA, SQIVND (reference sequence). The CDR3 coding sequence is TGTGCCAGTAGTTCTCAGGGGGTTAACACCGGGGAGCTGTTTTTT. This gives the protein CASSSQGVNTGELFF.

The chain joins TRBV9 to TRBJ2-3; D possibly corresponds to TRBD1 (6 bases). V was shortened by 0 bases and J by 4 bases, with 15 bases between the two germline ends. Germline V lookup: CDR1 SGDLS, CDR2 YYNGEE. This CDR3 is built from 16 residues. The DNA of the CDR3 is TGTGCCAGCAGCGTAGCCCCCCAAGACAGGCCAGATACGCAGTATTTT. This translates into CASSVAPQDRPDTQYF.

This rearrangement joins TRBV18 to TRBJ1-3, with D tentatively TRBD1 (6 bases). Germline values: CDR1 KGHSH, CDR2 LQKENI. CDR3 length: 16 amino acids. Trimming took 5 bases from V and 2 from J, leaving 16 bases between them. In DNA, the CDR3 is TGTGCCAGCTCAGAACACCTTGGACAGACTGGAAACACCATATATTTT. Translation gives CASSEHLGQTGNTIYF. The full variable domain, its missing parts supplied by reference TRBV18 and TRBJ1-3, is NAGVMQNPRHLVRRRGQEARLRCSPMKGHSHVYWYRQLPEEGLKFMVYLQKENIIDESGMPKERFSAEFPKEGPSILRIQQVVRGDSAAYFCASSEHLGQTGNTIYFGEGSWLTVV.

This clone appeared a single time. The rearrangement uses TRBV7-9 and TRBJ1-1; 9 bases map to TRBD1. The V and J ends lost 5 bases and 0 bases, in that order; junction bases with no gene match: 7. The germline CDR1 and CDR2 sequences are SEHNR and FQNEAQ (reference sequence). CDR3 length: 16 amino acids. As DNA, the CDR3 is TGTGCCAGCAGCGCAACGGGACAGGGAATGAACACTGAAGCTTTCTTT. Amino acid sequence: CASSATGQGMNTEAFF.

V and J are TRBV6-1 and TRBJ1-2, with D possibly TRBD1 on 5 matching bases. The V end lost 3 bases, the J end lost 1 base, and 6 bases lay between the germline ends. This CDR3 spans 13 amino acids. Germline CDR1 and CDR2: MNHNS and SASEGT. CDR3 in amino acids: CASSDQGNYGYTF. The CDR3 nucleotides are TGTGCCAGCAGTGACCAGGGTAACTATGGCTACACCTTC.

There are a few counts of this clone. V usage is TRBV6-5 and J usage is TRBJ1-3, with no clear D. Trimming pared 0 bases from V and 12 bases from J, leaving 18 bases between. Germline values: CDR1 MNHEY, CDR2 SVGAGI. This CDR3 is 15 amino acids long. CDR3 DNA sequence: TGTGCCAGCAGTTACTCGACGGGTACCCTCGAACACATATATTTT. This gives the protein CASSYSTGTLEHIYF.

The CDR3 DNA sequence: TGTGCCAGCAGTGAAAGCCTGACAGTAAACAATGAGCAGTTCTTC. As protein: CASSESLTVNNEQFF. The chain combines TRBV6-1 with TRBJ2-1, with a weak D call TRBD1 (5 bases). V lost 2 bases to trimming and J lost 5 bases, with 13 bases between them. This CDR3 comprises 15 residues. The germline V gene encodes CDR1 MNHNS and CDR2 SASEGT.

The CDR3 coding sequence is TGTGCCAGCAGCTTAGATGGACCACCATCCAGGCCCTACGAGCAGTACTTC. This translates into CASSLDGPPSRPYEQYF. This chain connects TRBV7-4 to TRBJ2-7; no firm D call. Trimming cost V 1 base and J 2 bases, with 18 bases left between them. The CDR3 loop spans 17 amino acids. The germline V gene has CDR1 SGHVT and CDR2 SQSDAQ.

The chain uses TRBV7-2 and TRBJ2-7; perhaps TRBD2 as D (6 bases). The germline V gene encodes CDR1 SGHTA and CDR2 FQGNSA. The V end lost 4 bases, the J end lost 6 bases, and 13 bases lay between the germline ends. The CDR3 spans 13 residues. The CDR3 loop reads CASSSMIGGEQYF. In DNA form, the CDR3 reads TGTGCCAGCAGCTCTATGATCGGGGGCGAGCAGTACTTC.

V gene TRBV10-3 combines with J gene TRBJ1-1; D ambiguous. The ends were cut back, 4 bases at V and 0 bases at J, with 9 bases in the middle. Germline V gene lookup returns CDR1 ENHRY and CDR2 SYGVKD. This CDR3 has 14 residues. CDR3 coding DNA: TGTGCCATCAGTGGTGCGGGAATGAACACTGAAGCTTTCTTT. The encoded protein is CAISGAGMNTEAFF.

The J gene is TRBJ2-7, the V gene TRBV24-1; D is possibly TRBD1 (6 bases). CDR3 length: 14 residues. V lost 2 bases, J lost 0 bases, and 7 bases lay in between. CDR1 and CDR2 from the germline V gene are KGHDR and SFDVKD. The CDR3 DNA is TGTGCCACCAGTGATTCAGGGGCCTCCTACGAGCAGTACTTC. It is translated as CATSDSGASYEQYF.